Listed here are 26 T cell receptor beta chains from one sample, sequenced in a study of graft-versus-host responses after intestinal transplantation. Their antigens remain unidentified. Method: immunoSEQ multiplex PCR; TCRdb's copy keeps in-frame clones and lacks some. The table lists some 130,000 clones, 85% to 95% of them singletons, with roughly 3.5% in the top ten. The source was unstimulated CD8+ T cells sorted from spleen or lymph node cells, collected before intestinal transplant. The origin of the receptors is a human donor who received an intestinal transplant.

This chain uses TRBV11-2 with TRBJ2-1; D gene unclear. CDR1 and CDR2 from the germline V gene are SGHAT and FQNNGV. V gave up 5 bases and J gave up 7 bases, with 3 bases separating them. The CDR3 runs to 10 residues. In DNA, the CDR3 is TGTGCCAGCAGCACTAATGAGCAGTTCTTC. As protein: CASSTNEQFF.

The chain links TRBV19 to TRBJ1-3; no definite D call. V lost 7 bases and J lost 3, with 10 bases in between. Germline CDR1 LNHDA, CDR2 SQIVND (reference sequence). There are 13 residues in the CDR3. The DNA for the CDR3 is TGTGCCAGTACCGGGAGGGTTGGAAACACCATATATTTT. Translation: CASTGRVGNTIYF.

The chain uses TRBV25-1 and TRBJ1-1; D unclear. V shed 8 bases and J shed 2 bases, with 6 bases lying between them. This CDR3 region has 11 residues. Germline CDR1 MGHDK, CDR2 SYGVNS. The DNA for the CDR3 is TGTGCCAGCGCCATAAACACTGAAGCTTTCTTT. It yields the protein CASAINTEAFF.

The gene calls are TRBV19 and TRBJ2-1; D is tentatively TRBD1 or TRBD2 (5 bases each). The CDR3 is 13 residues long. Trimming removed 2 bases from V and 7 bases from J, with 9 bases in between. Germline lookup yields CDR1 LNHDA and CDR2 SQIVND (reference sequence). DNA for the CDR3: TGTGCCAGTAGTATATCCGAGGGGAATGAGCAGTTCTTC. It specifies CASSISEGNEQFF. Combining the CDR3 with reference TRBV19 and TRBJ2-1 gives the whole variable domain DGGITQSPKYLFRKEGQNVTLSCEQNLNHDAMYWYRQDPGQGLRLIYYSQIVNDFQKGDIAEGYSVSREKKESFPLTVTSAQKNPTAFYLCASSISEGNEQFFGPGTRLTVL.

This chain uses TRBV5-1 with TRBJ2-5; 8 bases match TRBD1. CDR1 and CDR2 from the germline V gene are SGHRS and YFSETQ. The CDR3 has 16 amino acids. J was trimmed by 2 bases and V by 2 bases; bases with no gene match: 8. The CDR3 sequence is CASSFRQGPTQETQYF. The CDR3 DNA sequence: TGCGCCAGCAGCTTCAGACAGGGGCCAACTCAAGAGACCCAGTACTTC.

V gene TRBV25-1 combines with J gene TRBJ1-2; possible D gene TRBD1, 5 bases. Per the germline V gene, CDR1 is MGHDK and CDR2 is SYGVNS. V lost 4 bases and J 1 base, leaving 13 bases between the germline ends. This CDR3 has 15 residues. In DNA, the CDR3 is TGTGCCAGCAGTGGGGGGGAGGGCAGTAACTATGGCTACACCTTC. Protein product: CASSGGEGSNYGYTF.

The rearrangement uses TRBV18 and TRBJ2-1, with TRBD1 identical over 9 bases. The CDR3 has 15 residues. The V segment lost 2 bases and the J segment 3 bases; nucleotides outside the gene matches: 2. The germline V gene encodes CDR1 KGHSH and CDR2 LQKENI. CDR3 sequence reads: CASSPGTGNYNEQFF. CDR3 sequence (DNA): TGTGCCAGCTCACCAGGGACAGGGAACTACAATGAGCAGTTCTTC.

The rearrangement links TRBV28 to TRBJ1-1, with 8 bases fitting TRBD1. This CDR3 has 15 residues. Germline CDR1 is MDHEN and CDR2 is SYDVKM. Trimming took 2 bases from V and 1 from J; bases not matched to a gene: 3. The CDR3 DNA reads TGTGCCAGCAGTTTAAGTGACAGGGGGAACACTGAAGCTTTCTTT. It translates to CASSLSDRGNTEAFF. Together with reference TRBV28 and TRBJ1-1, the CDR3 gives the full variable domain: DVKVTQSSRYLVKRTGEKVFLECVQDMDHENMFWYRQDPGLGLRLIYFSYDVKMKEKGDIPEGYSVSREKKERFSLILESASTNQTSMYLCASSLSDRGNTEAFFGQGTRLTVV.

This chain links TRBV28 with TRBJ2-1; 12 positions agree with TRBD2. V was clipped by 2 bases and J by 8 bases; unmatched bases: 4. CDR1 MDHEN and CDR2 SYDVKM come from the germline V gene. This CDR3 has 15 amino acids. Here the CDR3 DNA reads TGTGCCAGCAGTTTACTAGCGGGAGGGCCATATGAGCAGTTCTTC. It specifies CASSLLAGGPYEQFF.

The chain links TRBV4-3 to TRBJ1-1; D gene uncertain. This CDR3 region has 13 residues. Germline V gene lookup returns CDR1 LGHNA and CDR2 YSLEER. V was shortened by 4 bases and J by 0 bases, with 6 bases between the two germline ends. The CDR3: CASSPGMNTEAFF. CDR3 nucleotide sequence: TGCGCCAGCAGCCCGGGAATGAACACTGAAGCTTTCTTT.

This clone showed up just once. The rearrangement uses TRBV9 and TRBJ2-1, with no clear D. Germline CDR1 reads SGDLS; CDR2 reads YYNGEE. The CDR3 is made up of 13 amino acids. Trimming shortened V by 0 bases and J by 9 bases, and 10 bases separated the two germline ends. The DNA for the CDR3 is TGTGCCAGCAGCGTAGCTATATCTACTGAGCAGTTCTTC. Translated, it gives CASSVAISTEQFF.

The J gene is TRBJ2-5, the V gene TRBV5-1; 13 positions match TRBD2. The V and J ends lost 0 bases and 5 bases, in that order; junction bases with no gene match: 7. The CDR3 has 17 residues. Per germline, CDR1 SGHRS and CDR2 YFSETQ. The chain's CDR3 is CASSLARSLAGGETQYF. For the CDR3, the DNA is TGCGCCAGCAGCTTGGCCCGTTCACTAGCGGGAGGGGAGACCCAGTACTTC.

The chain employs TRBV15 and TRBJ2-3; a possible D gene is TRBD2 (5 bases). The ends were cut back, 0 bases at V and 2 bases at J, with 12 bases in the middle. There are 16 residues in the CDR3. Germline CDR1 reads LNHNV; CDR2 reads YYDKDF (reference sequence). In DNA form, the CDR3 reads TGTGCCACCAGCAGAGATTTGAGGGTAGACACAGATACGCAGTATTTT. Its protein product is CATSRDLRVDTDTQYF. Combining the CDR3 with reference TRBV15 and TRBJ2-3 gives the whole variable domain DAMVIQNPRYQVTQFGKPVTLSCSQTLNHNVMYWYQQKSSQAPKLLFHYYDKDFNNEADTPDNFQSRRPNTSFCFLDIRSPGLGDTAMYLCATSRDLRVDTDTQYFGPGTRLTVL.

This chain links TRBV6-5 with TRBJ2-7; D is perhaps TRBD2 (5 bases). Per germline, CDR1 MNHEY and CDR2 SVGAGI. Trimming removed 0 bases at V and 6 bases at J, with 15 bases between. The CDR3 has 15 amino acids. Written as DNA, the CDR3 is TGTGCCAGCAGTTACTCGATTACTAGTGGGAGCGAGCAGTACTTC. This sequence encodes CASSYSITSGSEQYF.

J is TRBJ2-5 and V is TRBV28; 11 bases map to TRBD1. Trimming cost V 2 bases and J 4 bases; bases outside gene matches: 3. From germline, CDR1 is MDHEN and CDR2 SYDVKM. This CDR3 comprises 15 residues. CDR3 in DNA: TGTGCCAGCAGTTTACGGACAGGGGGCCCAGAGACCCAGTACTTC. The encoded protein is CASSLRTGGPETQYF.

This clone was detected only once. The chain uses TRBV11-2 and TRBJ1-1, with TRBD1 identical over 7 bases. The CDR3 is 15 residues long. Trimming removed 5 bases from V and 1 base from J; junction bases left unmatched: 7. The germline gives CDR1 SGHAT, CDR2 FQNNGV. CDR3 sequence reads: CASSRQRGPNTEAFF. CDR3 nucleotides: TGTGCCAGCAGCCGCCAGAGGGGGCCGAACACTGAAGCTTTCTTT.

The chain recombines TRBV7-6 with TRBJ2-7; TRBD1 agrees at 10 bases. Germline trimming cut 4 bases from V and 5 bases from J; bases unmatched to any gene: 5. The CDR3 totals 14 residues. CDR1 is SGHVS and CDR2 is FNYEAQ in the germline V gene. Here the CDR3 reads CASSSRQGANEQYF. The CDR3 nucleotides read TGTGCCAGCAGCTCTAGACAGGGGGCTAACGAGCAGTACTTC.

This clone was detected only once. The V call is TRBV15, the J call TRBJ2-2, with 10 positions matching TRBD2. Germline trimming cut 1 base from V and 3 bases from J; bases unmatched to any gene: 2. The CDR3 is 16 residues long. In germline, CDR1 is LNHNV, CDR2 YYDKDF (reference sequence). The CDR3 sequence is CATSRVGTSDTGELFF. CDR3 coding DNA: TGTGCCACCAGCAGAGTGGGGACTAGCGACACCGGGGAGCTGTTTTTT.

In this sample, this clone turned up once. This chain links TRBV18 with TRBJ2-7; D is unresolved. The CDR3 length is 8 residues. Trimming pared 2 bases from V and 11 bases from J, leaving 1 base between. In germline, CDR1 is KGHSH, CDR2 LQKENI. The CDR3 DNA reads TGTGCCAGCTCACCAAAGTACTTC. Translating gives CASSPKYF.

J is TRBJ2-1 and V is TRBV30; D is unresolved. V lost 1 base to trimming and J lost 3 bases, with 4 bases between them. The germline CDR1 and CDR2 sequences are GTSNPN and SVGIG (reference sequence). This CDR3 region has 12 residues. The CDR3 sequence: CAWSADYNEQFF. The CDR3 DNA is TGTGCCTGGAGTGCTGACTACAATGAGCAGTTCTTC.

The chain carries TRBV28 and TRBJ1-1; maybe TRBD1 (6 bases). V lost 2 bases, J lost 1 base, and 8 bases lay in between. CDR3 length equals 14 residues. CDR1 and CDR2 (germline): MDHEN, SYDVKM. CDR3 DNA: TGTGCCAGCAGTTTAAAACAGGGGAACACTGAAGCTTTCTTT. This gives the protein CASSLKQGNTEAFF.

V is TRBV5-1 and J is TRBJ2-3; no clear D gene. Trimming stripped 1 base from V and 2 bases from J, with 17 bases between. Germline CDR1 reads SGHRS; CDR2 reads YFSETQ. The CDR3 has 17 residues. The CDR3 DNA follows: TGCGCCAGCAGCTTGTTCCGTCCGGTCCTGCACACAGATACGCAGTATTTT. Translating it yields CASSLFRPVLHTDTQYF. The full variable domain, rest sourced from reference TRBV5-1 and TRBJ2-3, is KAGVTQTPRYLIKTRGQQVTLSCSPISGHRSVSWYQQTPGQGLQFLFEYFSETQRNKGNFPGRFSGRQFSNSRSEMNVSTLELGDSALYLCASSLFRPVLHTDTQYFGPGTRLTVL.

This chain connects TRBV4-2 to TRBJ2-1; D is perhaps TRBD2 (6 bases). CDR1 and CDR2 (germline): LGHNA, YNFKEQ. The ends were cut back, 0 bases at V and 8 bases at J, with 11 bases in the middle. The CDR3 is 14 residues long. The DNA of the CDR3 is TGTGCCAGCAGCCAAGAACTAGCCATAGATGAGCAGTTCTTC. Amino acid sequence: CASSQELAIDEQFF.

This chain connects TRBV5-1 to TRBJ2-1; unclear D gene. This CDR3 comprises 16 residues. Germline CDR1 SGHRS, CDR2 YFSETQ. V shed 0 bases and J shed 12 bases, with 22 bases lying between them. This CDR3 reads CASSLAKLEKHLGQFF. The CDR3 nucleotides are TGCGCCAGCAGCTTGGCTAAGTTGGAAAAACACCTCGGGCAGTTCTTC.

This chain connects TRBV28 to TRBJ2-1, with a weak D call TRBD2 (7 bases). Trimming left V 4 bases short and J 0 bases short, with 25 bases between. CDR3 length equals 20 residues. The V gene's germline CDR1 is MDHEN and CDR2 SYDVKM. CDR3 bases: TGTGCCAGCAGTTCCAGAGGGGGGAGGGTCCTTCTTAGCTCCTACAATGAGCAGTTCTTC. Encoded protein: CASSSRGGRVLLSSYNEQFF.

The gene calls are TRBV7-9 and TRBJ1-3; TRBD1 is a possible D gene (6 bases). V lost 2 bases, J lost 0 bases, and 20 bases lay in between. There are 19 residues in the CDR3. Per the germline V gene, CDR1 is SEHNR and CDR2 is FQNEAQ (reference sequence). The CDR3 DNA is TGTGCCAGCAGCTTAACGGCAGGGGCCATAGTTCTCTCTGGAAACACCATATATTTT. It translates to CASSLTAGAIVLSGNTIYF.